This T cell receptor beta chain was sequenced in a study of T cell responses to AZD1222 COVID-19 vaccine. Clones were sequenced by immunoSEQ multiplex PCR, and TCRdb holds only the in-frame ones, with some missing. Here the sample spans roughly 150,000 clones, approximately 92% being singletons. This clone was detected once. Its antigen remains unknown. This CDR3 spans 14 amino acids. V was trimmed by 1 base and J by 7 bases, leaving 8 bases between them. In germline, CDR1 is MNHEY, CDR2 SMNVEV (reference sequence). Findings of the study overall: Repertoire samples came only from after the peak T cell response. Researchers report vaccine-associated CD4 TCRs spanning spike, with dominance at 160-218 and 743-854. The number of AZD1222 recipients seropositive at baseline was only six. White British people made up most donors, females outnumbered males, and clonal diversity was possibly underestimated.

This chain joins TRBV27 and TRBJ1-6; D is perhaps TRBD1 (5 bases). The source of this sequence is an adult in good health. Material: peripheral blood, obtained on day 0 of AZD1222 vaccination. CDR3 DNA sequence: TGTGCCAGCAGTTTATTGGGGGACAATTCACCCCTCCACTTT. Encoded protein: CASSLLGDNSPLHF.